This entry lists 32 T cell receptor beta chains sequenced from one sample in a study of T-cell reconstitution after alpha-beta-depleted transplantation in children. Unique molecular identifiers were used in preparing the TCRbeta library. Via MiXCR, TCRdb re-called the PCR reads, giving one row per CDR3 protein. In the table there are roughly 350,000 distinct CDR3 sequences, under 13% of which are singletons. The sequences come from PBMCs from the stem cell graft donor, collected from the stem cell graft. All receptors derive from a human donor who donated a stem cell graft to a child with acute lymphoblastic leukemia.

This clonotype was picked up a small number of times. The chain couples TRBV11-2 to TRBJ2-3; 8 nucleotides agree with TRBD2. The CDR3 runs to 19 residues. Germline-derived CDR1 and CDR2 are SGHAT and FQNNGV. The V segment lost 0 bases and the J segment 6 bases; nucleotides outside the gene matches: 17. The CDR3 region has the DNA TGTGCCAGCAGCTTAGACGGCAGGAGGGGCGGGAGGTGGCGGGATACGCAGTATTTT. Encoded protein: CASSLDGRRGGRWRDTQYF.

The table lists this clonotype with many counts. The CDR3 DNA reads TGCAGCGTTGAGAATGACAACTCCTACGAGCAGTACTTC. Its protein product is CSVENDNSYEQYF. V is TRBV29-1 and J is TRBJ2-7; D unclear. V lost 3 bases and J 0 bases, leaving 9 bases between the germline ends. Germline CDR1 is SQVTM and CDR2 is ANQGSEA. The CDR3 has 13 amino acids.

This clonotype was recorded a few times. The V call is TRBV7-2, the J call TRBJ2-1; 11 bases align to TRBD2. The ends lost 5 bases at V and 4 bases at J; junction bases unmatched: 7. CDR1 is SGHTA, CDR2 FQGNSA, per germline. The CDR3 runs to 16 residues. The chain's CDR3 is CASSTRLAGLYNEQFF. CDR3 nucleotides: TGTGCCAGCAGCACGAGACTAGCGGGGCTTTACAATGAGCAGTTCTTC.

This clonotype was seen only a few times. The chain is built from TRBV7-2 and TRBJ2-7; the match to TRBD1 covers 10 bases. The CDR3 runs to 15 residues. Losses at the gene ends were 2 bases for V and 7 bases for J; bases not matched to a gene: 8. Looked up from germline, CDR1 is SGHTA and CDR2 is FQGNSA. Here the CDR3 reads CASSLTGTGVREQYF. CDR3 nucleotides: TGTGCCAGCAGCTTAACCGGGACAGGGGTACGAGAGCAGTACTTC.

The chain employs TRBV2 and TRBJ2-1; the match to TRBD2 covers 9 bases. Per the germline V gene, CDR1 is SNHLY and CDR2 is FYNNEI. The CDR3 loop spans 15 amino acids. The V and J ends lost 3 bases and 4 bases, in that order; junction bases with no gene match: 4. The CDR3 protein is CASSEGREGYNEQFF. DNA for the CDR3: TGTGCCAGCAGTGAGGGGCGGGAGGGTTACAATGAGCAGTTCTTC. The whole variable domain, filled in from reference TRBV2 and TRBJ2-1, reads EPEVTQTPSHQVTQMGQEVILRCVPISNHLYFYWYRQILGQKVEFLVSFYNNEISEKSEIFDDQFSVERPDGSNFTLKIRSTKLEDSAMYFCASSEGREGYNEQFFGPGTRLTVL.

This clonotype was detected ten times or more. The V call is TRBV18, the J call TRBJ1-1; D is undetermined. The CDR3 spans 13 residues. Germline V gives CDR1 KGHSH, CDR2 LQKENI. Trimming took off 0 bases at V and 7 bases at J, with 9 bases between the two ends. CDR3 sequence reads: CASSPPEEYEAFF. The CDR3 DNA follows: TGTGCCAGCTCACCACCGGAGGAGTATGAAGCTTTCTTT.

Only a few counts were recorded for this clonotype. V and J are TRBV12-3 or TRBV12-4 and TRBJ1-6; 11 bases fit TRBD1. The CDR3 is made up of 14 amino acids. The J segment lost 10 bases and the V segment lost 5 bases, leaving 4 bases of the junction unmatched. The CDR3 region has the DNA TGTGCCAGCAGTCGCGGGACAGGGGGATCACCCCTCCACTTT. It codes for CASSRGTGGSPLHF.

This clonotype was observed a handful of times. The rearrangement joins TRBV7-9 to TRBJ2-5, with 8 bases identical to TRBD1. CDR1 is SEHNR and CDR2 is FQNEAQ in the germline V gene (reference sequence). Trimming at V came to 2 bases and at J to 0 bases, leaving 2 bases not matched to a gene. This CDR3 is 15 amino acids long. CDR3 sequence reads: CASSLTGGYQETQYF. The CDR3 nucleotides read TGTGCCAGCAGCTTAACAGGGGGGTACCAAGAGACCCAGTACTTC.

This clonotype was counted a few times. This rearrangement joins TRBV27 to TRBJ1-6; unclear D gene. The V gene lost 2 bases and the J gene lost 10 bases, with 9 bases spanning the gap. The CDR3 totals 13 residues. Germline loops: CDR1 MNHEY, CDR2 SMNVEV (reference sequence). The CDR3 spells CASSLVLGSPLHF. The CDR3 DNA follows: TGTGCCAGCAGTTTAGTTCTCGGGTCACCCCTCCACTTT.

This chain joins TRBV5-6 and TRBJ2-4; TRBD2 matches 8 bases. V shed 1 base and J 6 bases; nucleotides not matched to a gene: 9. Per the germline V gene, CDR1 is SGHDT and CDR2 is YYEEEE. The CDR3 is made up of 16 amino acids. CDR3 residues: CASSLTAGLVRNIQYF. The CDR3 DNA reads as TGTGCCAGCAGCTTGACCGCGGGACTAGTGAGAAACATTCAGTACTTC.

V is TRBV20-1 and J is TRBJ1-1; D gene uncertain. This CDR3 has 13 residues. The V end was cut by 3 bases, the J end by 1 base, with 9 bases between. Germline values: CDR1 DFQATT, CDR2 SNEGSKA (reference sequence). CDR3 nucleotide sequence: TGCAGTGCTAGTCTTCGTACGAACACTGAAGCTTTCTTT. Translation gives CSASLRTNTEAFF.

V and J are TRBV5-1 and TRBJ1-3, with D uncertain. The V gene's germline CDR1 is SGHRS and CDR2 YFSETQ. This CDR3 spans 14 amino acids. V was cut by 7 bases and J by 1 base, with 12 bases left in between. CDR3 amino acids: CASGPAGSGNTIYF. CDR3 bases: TGCGCCAGCGGCCCCGCGGGGTCTGGAAACACCATATATTTT.

This clonotype was seen at least ten times. J is TRBJ1-2 and V is TRBV7-2; D is uncertain. The CDR3 sequence is 14 residues long. Germline V CDR1 and CDR2: SGHTA, FQGNSA. V was pared by 2 bases and J by 4 bases, with 11 bases between. Written as DNA, the CDR3 is TGTGCCAGCAGCTTAACGGGTGGCGGCTATGGCTACACCTTC. As protein: CASSLTGGGYGYTF.

In its sample, this clonotype was seen a few times. The chain combines TRBV13 with TRBJ2-7; D perhaps matches TRBD1 (6 bases). CDR3 size: 16 residues. Germline lookup yields CDR1 PRHDT and CDR2 FYEKMQ (reference sequence). Trimming stripped 0 bases from V and 2 bases from J, with 14 bases between. DNA of the CDR3: TGTGCCAGCAGCTTAGGCGACAGGATGGTTACCTACGAGCAGTACTTC. This translates into CASSLGDRMVTYEQYF.

In this sample, this clonotype turned up a few times. The gene calls are TRBV2 and TRBJ2-1; TRBD2 aligns across 8 bases. Germline CDR1 SNHLY, CDR2 FYNNEI. V lost 10 bases, J lost 0 bases, and 5 bases stayed unmatched. The CDR3 is made up of 14 amino acids. CDR3 loop: CATISGSSYNEQFF. The DNA of the CDR3 is TGTGCCACCATAAGCGGGAGCTCCTACAATGAGCAGTTCTTC. The whole variable domain, remainder taken from reference TRBV2 and TRBJ2-1, is EPEVTQTPSHQVTQMGQEVILRCVPISNHLYFYWYRQILGQKVEFLVSFYNNEISEKSEIFDDQFSVERPDGSNFTLKIRSTKLEDSAMYFCATISGSSYNEQFFGPGTRLTVL.

J is TRBJ2-2 and V is TRBV20-1; TRBD2 matches at 11 bases. Germline V gives CDR1 DFQATT, CDR2 SNEGSKA (reference sequence). The ends lost 0 bases at V and 6 bases at J; junction bases unmatched: 6. This CDR3 has 16 residues. The CDR3 region is CSARDRLAGGSGELFF. The CDR3 DNA reads as TGCAGTGCTAGAGATCGGCTAGCGGGAGGATCCGGGGAGCTGTTTTTT.

V usage is TRBV20-1 and J usage is TRBJ2-3; 10 nucleotides match TRBD2. The CDR3 has 16 amino acids. Germline CDR1 reads DFQATT; CDR2 reads SNEGSKA (reference sequence). V lost 1 base to trimming and J lost 6 bases; unmatched junction nucleotides: 10. CDR3 DNA: TGCAGTGCTAGAGCGGGGAGGGGACTAGCGAGGGATACGCAGTATTTT. Amino acids: CSARAGRGLARDTQYF.

This clonotype appeared a few times. CDR3 sequence: CASSSPDKETQYF. The CDR3 DNA reads as TGCGCCAGCAGCTCCCCAGATAAAGAGACCCAGTACTTC. The rearrangement uses TRBV5-1 and TRBJ2-5; D gene uncertain. The length of the CDR3 is 13 residues. Germline CDR1 and CDR2: SGHRS and YFSETQ. With 3 bases removed from V and 3 bases from J, the gap between germline ends came to 9 bases.

This clonotype was observed a handful of times. This chain links TRBV7-3 with TRBJ2-7; TRBD2 aligns across 8 bases. With 3 bases clipped from V and 5 bases from J, the junction kept 9 bases outside the gene matches. Germline V gene data show CDR1 as SGHTA and CDR2 as FQGTGA. The CDR3 runs to 15 residues. Written as DNA, the CDR3 is TGTGCCAGCAGCTTCCGGGAGGGCCCTCCGGACGAGCAGTACTTC. Translation gives CASSFREGPPDEQYF.

The chain combines TRBV2 with TRBJ2-1, with D tentatively TRBD1 (5 bases). Trimming removed 5 bases at V and 0 bases at J, with 17 bases between. The CDR3 has 17 amino acids. Germline V CDR1 and CDR2: SNHLY, FYNNEI. In nucleotides, the CDR3 is TGTGCCAGCAGTTTCCCGGTTGACAGTCCCTCCTACAATGAGCAGTTCTTC. Translated, it gives CASSFPVDSPSYNEQFF.

This clonotype occurred many times. The rearrangement uses TRBV27 and TRBJ2-1; possibly TRBD1 or TRBD2 for D (5 bases each). Trimming removed 7 bases from V and 6 bases from J, with 10 bases in between. Germline V lookup: CDR1 MNHEY, CDR2 SMNVEV (reference sequence). The CDR3 loop spans 12 amino acids. The CDR3 sequence is CASTGRFNEQFF. The DNA for the CDR3 is TGTGCCAGCACGGGACGGTTCAATGAGCAGTTCTTC.

The chain has TRBV29-1 and TRBJ1-1, with 8 nucleotides matching TRBD1. V lost 7 bases to trimming and J lost 3 bases; unmatched junction nucleotides: 4. The CDR3 has 12 residues. Germline CDR1 reads SQVTM; CDR2 reads ANQGSEA. The CDR3 spells CSARQGYTEAFF. The CDR3 region has the DNA TGCAGCGCTCGACAGGGGTACACTGAAGCTTTCTTT.

This clonotype has just a few counts. The J gene is TRBJ2-7, the V gene TRBV5-1; 7 positions agree with TRBD1. This CDR3 region has 14 residues. V was clipped by 5 bases and J by 3 bases; unmatched bases: 8. CDR1 and CDR2 from the germline V gene are SGHRS and YFSETQ. DNA for the CDR3: TGCGCCAGCAGTTTAGCCTGGGACAGCTACGAGCAGTACTTC. This encodes CASSLAWDSYEQYF.

V is TRBV20-1 and J is TRBJ1-5; D gene ambiguous. V lost 4 bases to trimming and J lost 2 bases, with 6 bases between them. The CDR3 extends over 12 amino acids. Germline V gene sequence: CDR1 DFQATT, CDR2 SNEGSKA (reference sequence). CDR3: CSANWGNQPQHF. The CDR3, as DNA: TGCAGTGCTAACTGGGGCAATCAGCCCCAGCATTTT.

Many counts were recorded for this clonotype. This rearrangement joins TRBV12-3 or TRBV12-4 to TRBJ2-1; TRBD1 matches at 9 bases. V dropped 6 bases and J dropped 4; count of bases not matched to a gene: 4. This CDR3 has 14 amino acids. In DNA form, the CDR3 reads TGTGCCAGCAGCAGGACAGGGGCTTACAATGAGCAGTTCTTC. Translated, it gives CASSRTGAYNEQFF.

A few counts support this clonotype. The chain employs TRBV2 and TRBJ2-1; 8 nucleotides line up with TRBD2. The CDR3 has 15 amino acids. The ends lost 10 bases at V and 3 bases at J; junction bases unmatched: 11. Germline V lookup: CDR1 SNHLY, CDR2 FYNNEI. In DNA form, the CDR3 reads TGTGCCACCGGGACTGCGCGGGGGGACTACAATGAGCAGTTCTTC. It encodes CATGTARGDYNEQFF.

This clonotype was counted ten times or more. The chain uses TRBV20-1 and TRBJ2-1; 9 nucleotides align to TRBD2. Trimming cost V 1 base and J 4 bases; bases outside gene matches: 2. The CDR3 loop spans 14 amino acids. From germline, CDR1 is DFQATT and CDR2 SNEGSKA (reference sequence). CDR3 DNA sequence: TGCAGTGCTAGAGGCGGGAGGGATTACAATGAGCAGTTCTTC. Translated, it gives CSARGGRDYNEQFF.

The chain is built from TRBV10-3 and TRBJ2-7; 7 positions agree with TRBD1. Germline V lookup: CDR1 ENHRY, CDR2 SYGVKD. J was trimmed by 9 bases and V by 5 bases; bases with no gene match: 13. CDR3 size: 14 residues. CDR3 DNA sequence: TGTGCCATCAGTATACTCGGACAGGAGCACGTGCAGTACTTC. Its protein product is CAISILGQEHVQYF.

There are a few counts of this clonotype. The chain carries TRBV5-1 and TRBJ1-1, with D unclear. Trimming took 5 bases from V and 0 from J, leaving 20 bases between them. The CDR3 extends over 17 amino acids. The germline CDR1 and CDR2 sequences are SGHRS and YFSETQ. The CDR3 DNA sequence: TGCGCCAGCAGTGATCCATCCACGGTATTCATGAACACTGAAGCTTTCTTT. This sequence encodes CASSDPSTVFMNTEAFF.

The rearrangement links TRBV4-1 to TRBJ2-2; 9 nucleotides agree with TRBD1. With V trimmed by 2 bases and J by 13 bases, 14 bases remained unmatched. Germline loops: CDR1 MGHRA, CDR2 YSYEKL. This CDR3 has 16 amino acids. The CDR3 bases are TGCGCCAGCAGCCAACCGGGGACAGGGAGTCGAGAGGGGCTGTTTTTT. Translation: CASSQPGTGSREGLFF.

This clonotype came up many times. This chain's CDR3 is CASSPGRDSSYNEQFF. Here the CDR3 DNA reads TGTGCCAGCAGCCCTGGGAGGGATAGCTCCTACAATGAGCAGTTCTTC. The V and J genes are TRBV12-3 or TRBV12-4 and TRBJ2-1; 7 nucleotides agree with TRBD2. The CDR3 spans 16 residues. V lost 6 bases and J lost 0; bases outside the gene matches: 8.

The chain uses TRBV7-9 and TRBJ1-2; the D is unclear. The CDR3 has 14 residues. The V gene's germline CDR1 is SEHNR and CDR2 FQNEAQ (reference sequence). Trimming removed 1 base at V and 8 bases at J, with 14 bases between. CDR3 in DNA: TGTGCCAGCAGCTTAGAGACCGCTTCGGGGGGCTACACCTTC. It is translated as CASSLETASGGYTF.